This T cell receptor (beta chain) was sequenced during a study of patients and donors after allogeneic stem cell transplantation. The length of the CDR3 is 16 residues. The germline V gene encodes CDR1 SGHVS and CDR2 FQNEAQ. The J segment lost 1 base and the V segment lost 5 bases, leaving 8 bases of the junction unmatched. TCRdb ran MiXCR on the RT-PCR reads and lists one entry per CDR3 protein. The table shows tens of thousands of distinct CDR3 sequences, with around 5% occurring only once. The clonotype originates from a human donor who was either an allogeneic HSCT recipient or a stem cell or donor lymphocyte infusion donor (not recorded which). It is not recorded whose cells these are; they may come from a transplant donor. The J gene is TRBJ2-3, the V gene TRBV7-8; TRBD2 agrees at 8 bases. Material for sequencing was blood, either unsorted or a sorted T cell fraction (not recorded which). DNA for the CDR3: TGTGCCAGCAGCCCCGCGGGACTAGTGGGCACAGATACGCAGTATTTT. This translates into CASSPAGLVGTDTQYF.